Each of the 25 T cell receptor beta chains below was sequenced from the same sample in a study of cytomegalovirus exposure and HLA in healthy donors. A multiplex PCR was run with 60 Vbeta primers and 13 Jbeta primers. TCRdb's table, derived via immunoSEQ multiplex PCR, lists solely in-frame clones and lacks some. Counted here are fewer than 150,000 clones, 15% to 19% occurring once; the ten biggest clones make up 1.9%. The sequenced material came from PBMCs. These receptors all come from a woman aged 18-29 years in good health and CMV-seronegative.

This clone was observed a handful of times. This sequence joins TRBV5-1 and TRBJ2-5, with D hard to call. The CDR3 is 13 amino acids. Germline CDR1 reads SGHRS; CDR2 reads YFSETQ. The germline V and J ends were trimmed by 2 bases and 1 base, with 6 bases remaining between them. CDR3 residues: CASSLGGQETQYF. The CDR3 region has the DNA TGCGCCAGCAGCTTAGGCGGCCAAGAGACCCAGTACTTC.

V is TRBV2 and J is TRBJ1-1; TRBD1 agrees at 7 bases. This CDR3 is 15 amino acids long. Losses at the gene ends were 2 bases for V and 0 bases for J; bases not matched to a gene: 3. Germline values: CDR1 SNHLY, CDR2 FYNNEI. CDR3 loop: CASSEFRGMNTEAFF. DNA of the CDR3: TGTGCCAGCAGTGAATTCAGGGGGATGAACACTGAAGCTTTCTTT.

This clone was counted between two and nine times. The genes are TRBV5-6 and TRBJ2-7, with TRBD2 matching over 8 bases. This CDR3 is 15 amino acids long. Looked up from germline, CDR1 is SGHDT and CDR2 is YYEEEE. Trimming cost V 4 bases and J 4 bases; bases outside gene matches: 10. CDR3 bases: TGTGCCAGCAGCATCGGGTCACTAGCGGTATACGAGCAGTACTTC. This codes for CASSIGSLAVYEQYF.

This clone has only a few counts. This chain uses TRBV10-1 with TRBJ2-2; tentative D call: TRBD1 (5 bases). The CDR3 extends over 15 amino acids. V dropped 5 bases and J dropped 6 bases, with 16 bases sitting between them. Germline loops: CDR1 WNHNN, CDR2 SYGVQD (reference sequence). The CDR3 bases are TGCGCCAGCAGTCCCGACAGAATTAATGCCGGGGAGCTGTTTTTT. This gives the protein CASSPDRINAGELFF.

The CDR3 loop reads CSARQNTEAFF. As DNA, the CDR3 is TGCAGTGCTAGACAGAACACTGAAGCTTTCTTT. The chain couples TRBV20-1 to TRBJ1-1; D is ambiguous. The V end lost 2 bases, the J end lost 1 base, and 2 bases lay between the germline ends. CDR3 length: 11 amino acids. Germline CDR1 reads DFQATT; CDR2 reads SNEGSKA (reference sequence).

This clone came up a few times. The chain uses TRBV2 and TRBJ1-2; 7 nucleotides align to TRBD1. CDR1 and CDR2 from the germline V gene are SNHLY and FYNNEI. Losses at the gene ends were 3 bases for V and 8 bases for J; bases not matched to a gene: 9. CDR3 length: 14 residues. CDR3 residues: CASSDGDSFWGYTF. Here the CDR3 DNA reads TGTGCCAGCAGTGACGGGGACAGCTTTTGGGGCTACACCTTC.

V usage is TRBV7-8 and J usage is TRBJ2-7; tentatively, D is TRBD1 (6 bases). This CDR3 contains 13 residues. V dropped 5 bases and J dropped 1 base, with 9 bases sitting between them. Germline V CDR1 and CDR2: SGHVS, FQNEAQ. In nucleotides, the CDR3 is TGTGCCAGCAGCCCGACAGGTTCCTACGAGCAGTACTTC. Translation: CASSPTGSYEQYF.

The table lists this clone with a few counts. This chain uses TRBV2 with TRBJ2-1, with a possible D match to TRBD2 (6 bases). There are 16 residues in the CDR3. CDR1 and CDR2 from the germline V gene are SNHLY and FYNNEI. V lost 2 bases to trimming and J lost 0 bases, with 11 bases between them. This chain's CDR3 is CASSERLARSYNEQFF. In DNA, the CDR3 is TGTGCCAGCAGTGAAAGGCTAGCGCGCTCCTACAATGAGCAGTTCTTC.

This clone was counted a few times. J is TRBJ2-2 and V is TRBV6-4; D gene unclear. Trimming removed 6 bases at V and 5 bases at J, with 10 bases between. The CDR3 contains 13 residues. Germline V CDR1 and CDR2: MRHNA, SNTAGT. The CDR3 spells CASSLGETGELFF. The CDR3 DNA sequence: TGTGCCAGCAGCCTAGGAGAGACCGGGGAGCTGTTTTTT.

The genes are TRBV4-1 and TRBJ2-2; D perhaps matches TRBD1 (5 bases). This CDR3 contains 15 residues. Per the germline V gene, CDR1 is MGHRA and CDR2 is YSYEKL. V was trimmed by 1 base and J by 9 bases, leaving 15 bases between them. CDR3 in amino acids: CASSQVGQGKRELFF. The DNA of the CDR3 is TGCGCCAGCAGCCAAGTTGGGCAGGGCAAGAGGGAGCTGTTTTTT.

This clone was recorded a few times. The CDR3 DNA is TGTGCCCGAACGACCCGGACAAGGGAACTATTCTCTGGAAACACCATATATTTT. It specifies CARTTRTRELFSGNTIYF. The chain links TRBV30 to TRBJ1-3; a possible D gene is TRBD1 (5 bases). CDR3 length equals 18 residues. The germline V gene has CDR1 GTSNPN and CDR2 SVGIG (reference sequence). Trimming removed 8 bases from V and 0 bases from J, with 26 bases in between.

This clone has a handful of counts. The J gene is TRBJ1-5, the V gene TRBV4-2; a possible D gene is TRBD1 (6 bases). Trimming stripped 0 bases from V and 0 bases from J, with 6 bases between. The CDR3 sequence is 15 residues long. From germline, CDR1 is LGHNA and CDR2 YNFKEQ. This CDR3 is CASSQDRGSNQPQHF. The CDR3 bases are TGTGCCAGCAGCCAAGACAGGGGTAGCAATCAGCCCCAGCATTTT.

The rearrangement joins TRBV9 to TRBJ2-3; 9 bases match TRBD1. CDR3 length: 15 amino acids. V dropped 3 bases and J dropped 6; count of bases not matched to a gene: 8. From germline, CDR1 is SGDLS and CDR2 YYNGEE. The CDR3 loop is CASSATGTGPDTQYF. DNA of the CDR3: TGTGCCAGCAGCGCTACCGGGACAGGGCCCGATACGCAGTATTTT.

V and J are TRBV5-1 and TRBJ1-3, with TRBD1 matching over 7 bases. CDR1 and CDR2 (germline): SGHRS, YFSETQ. Trimming removed 0 bases from V and 0 bases from J; junction bases left unmatched: 6. The CDR3 has 17 amino acids. CDR3 residues: CASSLGGQTTSGNTIYF. CDR3 nucleotides: TGCGCCAGCAGCTTGGGGGGACAGACCACCTCTGGAAACACCATATATTTT. Full variable domain (missing parts from reference TRBV5-1 and TRBJ1-3): KAGVTQTPRYLIKTRGQQVTLSCSPISGHRSVSWYQQTPGQGLQFLFEYFSETQRNKGNFPGRFSGRQFSNSRSEMNVSTLELGDSALYLCASSLGGQTTSGNTIYFGEGSWLTVV.

The rearrangement links TRBV7-9 to TRBJ1-2, with 10 bases lining up with TRBD1. J gave up 5 bases and V 5 bases, and 11 bases lay outside the gene matches. In germline, CDR1 is SEHNR, CDR2 FQNEAQ (reference sequence). CDR3 size: 16 residues. The CDR3 protein is CASSVYGQGDRYGYTF. The CDR3 region has the DNA TGTGCCAGCAGCGTATACGGACAGGGGGATCGGTATGGCTACACCTTC.

This clone has more than one count but fewer than ten. V gene TRBV19 combines with J gene TRBJ2-3; 9 nucleotides align to TRBD2. The CDR3 extends over 16 amino acids. Germline assignment: CDR1 LNHDA and CDR2 SQIVND (reference sequence). Trimming at V came to 5 bases and at J to 4 bases, leaving 10 bases not matched to a gene. CDR3 in amino acids: CASSRSLSGSSDTQYF. CDR3 DNA: TGTGCCAGTAGTCGCTCCCTTAGCGGGAGCTCAGATACGCAGTATTTT.

This clone was recorded a few times. The chain joins TRBV9 to TRBJ1-3; D is undetermined. The CDR3 has 15 amino acids. Germline V gene data show CDR1 as SGDLS and CDR2 as YYNGEE. Trimming took off 4 bases at V and 3 bases at J, with 14 bases between the two ends. In DNA, the CDR3 is TGTGCCAGCAGCCCCAGCACCGGACTTGGAAACACCATATATTTT. The encoded protein is CASSPSTGLGNTIYF.

The chain recombines TRBV30 with TRBJ2-1; TRBD2 matches at 12 bases. The CDR3 runs 15 residues. Per the germline V gene, CDR1 is GTSNPN and CDR2 is SVGIG (reference sequence). J gave up 6 bases and V 4 bases, and 7 bases lay outside the gene matches. CDR3 bases: TGTGCCTGGACCCTGGGACTAGCGGGTGCCAATGAGCAGTTCTTC. This codes for CAWTLGLAGANEQFF. The full variable domain, with the rest looked up from reference TRBV30 and TRBJ2-1, is SQTIHQWPATLVQPVGSPLSLECTVEGTSNPNLYWYRQAAGRGLQLLFYSVGIGQISSEVPQNLSASRPQDRQFILSSKKLLLSDSGFYLCAWTLGLAGANEQFFGPGTRLTVL.

The chain links TRBV11-1 to TRBJ1-1; D remains ambiguous. In germline, CDR1 is SGHAT, CDR2 FQDESV (reference sequence). V lost 5 bases, J lost 4 bases, and 11 bases lay in between. This CDR3 has 13 amino acids. CDR3 coding DNA: TGTGCCAGCAGCCCCAGAGGGTTCACTGAAGCTTTCTTT. The encoded protein is CASSPRGFTEAFF.

The rearrangement links TRBV27 to TRBJ1-1; 7 bases line up with TRBD1. Germline V CDR1 and CDR2: MNHEY, SMNVEV (reference sequence). The trim removed 0 bases at V and 4 bases at J, leaving 8 bases unmatched. There are 16 residues in the CDR3. CDR3 in amino acids: CASSLSATGVGTEAFF. The DNA of the CDR3 is TGTGCCAGCAGTTTATCGGCCACAGGGGTGGGCACTGAAGCTTTCTTT.

V gene TRBV5-5 combines with J gene TRBJ1-5; D ambiguous. This CDR3 comprises 13 residues. Trimming took off 3 bases at V and 4 bases at J, with 8 bases between the two ends. Germline V gene data show CDR1 as SGHKS and CDR2 as YYEKEE (reference sequence). The CDR3 sequence is CASSSSGNQPQHF. In nucleotides, the CDR3 is TGTGCCAGCAGCTCCTCGGGGAATCAGCCCCAGCATTTT. The complete variable domain, with remaining parts taken from reference TRBV5-5 and TRBJ1-5, reads DAGVTQSPTHLIKTRGQQVTLRCSPISGHKSVSWYQQVLGQGPQFIFQYYEKEERGRGNFPDRFSARQFPNYSSELNVNALLLGDSALYLCASSSSGNQPQHFGDGTRLSIL.

The genes are TRBV6-5 and TRBJ2-7, with D tentatively TRBD1 (5 bases). This CDR3 is 15 amino acids long. V lost 0 bases and J 2 bases, leaving 11 bases between the germline ends. Germline values: CDR1 MNHEY, CDR2 SVGAGI. The CDR3 spells CASSYSQGIPYEQYF. The CDR3 DNA follows: TGTGCCAGCAGTTACTCTCAGGGAATCCCCTACGAGCAGTACTTC.

CDR3 sequence: CASSITADTEAFF. In DNA form, the CDR3 reads TGTGCCAGTAGTATAACCGCGGACACTGAAGCTTTCTTT. V and J are TRBV19 and TRBJ1-1; D not certain. The CDR3 extends over 13 amino acids. V gave up 2 bases and J gave up 3 bases, with 7 bases separating them. The germline CDR1 and CDR2 sequences are LNHDA and SQIVND (reference sequence). The full variable domain, in which reference TRBV19 and TRBJ1-1 provide the parts outside the CDR3, is DGGITQSPKYLFRKEGQNVTLSCEQNLNHDAMYWYRQDPGQGLRLIYYSQIVNDFQKGDIAEGYSVSREKKESFPLTVTSAQKNPTAFYLCASSITADTEAFFGQGTRLTVV.

The chain joins TRBV20-1 to TRBJ2-5; D unclear. This CDR3 is built from 11 residues. Trimming took 1 base from V and 2 from J, leaving 2 bases between them. Looked up from germline, CDR1 is DFQATT and CDR2 is SNEGSKA (reference sequence). This CDR3 reads CSARAQETQYF. The CDR3 DNA reads as TGCAGTGCTAGAGCACAAGAGACCCAGTACTTC.

This clone turned up a few times. The chain has TRBV7-9 and TRBJ2-2; TRBD1 aligns across 7 bases. CDR1 and CDR2 (germline): SEHNR, FQNEAQ (reference sequence). Trimming cost V 1 base and J 1 base; bases outside gene matches: 0. This CDR3 contains 15 residues. The CDR3 coding sequence is TGTGCCAGCAGCTTAGGGACAGGGAACACCGGGGAGCTGTTTTTT. Its protein is CASSLGTGNTGELFF.